A single sample gave rise to the 29 T cell receptor beta chains below, sequenced in a study of OX40 agonist ivuxolimab in advanced cancers. Using immunoSEQ multiplex PCR, the repertoire was profiled, and TCRdb retains in-frame clones only, with some absent. In the table there are fewer than 85,000 clones, about 86% of which are singletons. The source material was CD4+ or CD8+ T cells sorted from blood, sampled in a trial of the OX40 agonist ivuxolimab. These receptors originate from an adult with an advanced solid tumor such as melanoma, head and neck, liver or kidney cancer.

The chain links TRBV6-5 to TRBJ2-7; D unclear. The CDR3 contains 11 residues. Germline assignment: CDR1 MNHEY and CDR2 SVGAGI. Trimming cost V 5 bases and J 4 bases, with 6 bases left between them. The CDR3: CASSRGYEQYF. CDR3 DNA: TGTGCCAGCAGTCGCGGTTACGAGCAGTACTTC.

The CDR3 DNA is TGTGCCAGCAGCTCGCGGGGGCGGGTTGGCTACACCTTC. As protein: CASSSRGRVGYTF. The rearrangement uses TRBV6-5 and TRBJ1-2; a weak D match, TRBD1 (6 bases). The CDR3 is made up of 13 amino acids. With 6 bases removed from V and 7 bases from J, the gap between germline ends came to 15 bases. CDR1 and CDR2 from the germline V gene are MNHEY and SVGAGI.

The gene calls are TRBV6-5 and TRBJ1-2; maybe TRBD1 (6 bases). V gave up 6 bases and J gave up 1 base, with 12 bases separating them. CDR1 and CDR2 from the germline V gene are MNHEY and SVGAGI. The CDR3 spans 14 residues. The CDR3 spells CASRRGADNYGYTF. In DNA form, the CDR3 reads TGTGCCAGCAGACGGGGGGCGGATAACTATGGCTACACCTTC.

In its sample, this clone was seen once. This chain links TRBV25-1 with TRBJ2-7, with D possibly being TRBD2 (7 bases). Trimming took off 10 bases at V and 5 bases at J, with 18 bases between the two ends. CDR3 length equals 13 residues. Germline V gene lookup returns CDR1 MGHDK and CDR2 SYGVNS. This CDR3 is CAINGGPPHEQYF. In DNA, the CDR3 is TGTGCCATCAACGGGGGGCCACCCCACGAGCAGTACTTC.

The chain couples TRBV4-2 to TRBJ2-3; D not certain. Trimming stripped 4 bases from V and 6 bases from J, with 14 bases between. Germline V CDR1 and CDR2: LGHNA, YNFKEQ. The CDR3 contains 14 residues. The CDR3 reads CASSPRPRADTQYF. CDR3 nucleotides: TGTGCCAGCAGCCCGCGACCGAGAGCGGATACGCAGTATTTT.

The CDR3, as DNA: TGTGCCAGCAGCTTAAGAAGTGGGGGGGACACAGATACGCAGTATTTT. This gives the protein CASSLRSGGDTDTQYF. The chain employs TRBV7-3 and TRBJ2-3, with TRBD2 identical over 7 bases. The CDR3 covers 16 residues. CDR1 is SGHTA and CDR2 is FQGTGA in the germline V gene. V gave up 1 base and J gave up 2 bases; unmatched junction bases: 6.

The genes are TRBV5-1 and TRBJ2-3, with TRBD2 matching 14 bases. Trimming took 4 bases from V and 3 from J; bases not matched to a gene: 4. The length of the CDR3 is 16 residues. Germline assignment: CDR1 SGHRS and CDR2 YFSETQ. The CDR3: CASSRGLAGETDTQYF. The DNA of the CDR3 is TGCGCCAGCAGCAGGGGACTAGCGGGAGAAACAGATACGCAGTATTTT.

The chain has TRBV27 and TRBJ1-2, with 7 bases aligning to TRBD1. V lost 0 bases and J lost 8; bases outside the gene matches: 12. The CDR3 length is 16 residues. The germline CDR1 and CDR2 sequences are MNHEY and SMNVEV (reference sequence). The CDR3 loop reads CASSLSTGARTGGYTF. CDR3 DNA: TGTGCCAGCAGTTTATCAACAGGGGCCCGGACGGGAGGCTACACCTTC.

This chain connects TRBV9 to TRBJ2-3; TRBD1 matches at 12 bases. The CDR3 covers 17 residues. CDR1 and CDR2 from the germline V gene are SGDLS and YYNGEE. The trim removed 4 bases at V and 1 base at J, leaving 7 bases unmatched. The CDR3 DNA sequence: TGTGCCAGCAGCTCCCGGGACAGGGGGCTGGGCACAGATACGCAGTATTTT. This gives the protein CASSSRDRGLGTDTQYF.

This clone came up once. The V and J genes are TRBV6-1 and TRBJ1-5; D is undetermined. CDR3 length: 14 residues. V was shortened by 2 bases and J by 4 bases, with 9 bases between the two germline ends. Germline V gene sequence: CDR1 MNHNS, CDR2 SASEGT. CDR3 residues: CASSERRVNQPQHF. The CDR3 DNA is TGTGCCAGCAGTGAAAGACGAGTGAATCAGCCCCAGCATTTT.

The chain is built from TRBV5-1 and TRBJ2-7, with D perhaps assigned TRBD1 or TRBD2 (5 bases each). V lost 5 bases and J lost 3, with 12 bases in between. In germline, CDR1 is SGHRS, CDR2 YFSETQ. The CDR3 runs 13 residues. The CDR3 DNA reads TGCGCCAGCAGTTCCGGGACCTACTACGAGCAGTACTTC. Its protein product is CASSSGTYYEQYF.

This chain joins TRBV28 and TRBJ2-7; D is uncertain. With 1 base removed from V and 6 bases from J, the gap between germline ends came to 4 bases. This CDR3 is built from 11 residues. CDR1 and CDR2 (germline): MDHEN, SYDVKM. Written as DNA, the CDR3 is TGTGCCAGCAGTTTATCGAGCGAGCAGTACTTC. It translates to CASSLSSEQYF. The full variable domain, completed using reference TRBV28 and TRBJ2-7, is DVKVTQSSRYLVKRTGEKVFLECVQDMDHENMFWYRQDPGLGLRLIYFSYDVKMKEKGDIPEGYSVSREKKERFSLILESASTNQTSMYLCASSLSSEQYFGPGTRLTVT.

This chain links TRBV20-1 with TRBJ2-5; the D is unclear. The CDR3 is 11 residues long. V gave up 0 bases and J gave up 7 bases, with 6 bases separating them. The germline gives CDR1 DFQATT, CDR2 SNEGSKA (reference sequence). CDR3 region: CSARDPGTQYF. CDR3 in DNA: TGCAGTGCTAGAGACCCAGGGACCCAGTACTTC.

This rearrangement joins TRBV5-1 to TRBJ2-1; possibly TRBD2 for D (6 bases). CDR1 SGHRS and CDR2 YFSETQ come from the germline V gene. The length of the CDR3 is 14 residues. V lost 6 bases, J lost 6 bases, and 16 bases lay in between. For the CDR3, the DNA is TGCGCCAGCACCCTGACGGGAGTAAGCAATGAGCAGTTCTTC. Translated, it gives CASTLTGVSNEQFF.

The rearrangement joins TRBV5-1 to TRBJ1-1, with D possibly matching TRBD1 (5 bases). The CDR3 spans 15 residues. The germline CDR1 and CDR2 sequences are SGHRS and YFSETQ. V gave up 6 bases and J gave up 1 base, with 16 bases separating them. The chain's CDR3 is CASTPPGTGNTEAFF. Here the CDR3 DNA reads TGCGCCAGCACCCCACCCGGGACGGGGAACACTGAAGCTTTCTTT.

The gene calls are TRBV18 and TRBJ2-6; the D is unclear. The V and J ends lost 3 bases and 0 bases respectively, with 6 bases between them. Germline CDR1 is KGHSH and CDR2 is LQKENI. The CDR3 covers 15 residues. CDR3: CASSPINSGANVLTF. CDR3 in DNA: TGTGCCAGCTCACCCATTAACTCTGGGGCCAACGTCCTGACTTTC.

V gene TRBV5-4 combines with J gene TRBJ1-2; D is undetermined. The germline CDR1 and CDR2 sequences are SGHNT and YYREEE (reference sequence). Trimming stripped 3 bases from V and 8 bases from J, with 14 bases between. CDR3 size: 13 residues. DNA of the CDR3: TGTGCCAGCAGCTCGGACCCAGCGGGGGGCTACACCTTC. Its translation is CASSSDPAGGYTF.

The chain couples TRBV19 to TRBJ1-6; the match to TRBD1 covers 7 bases. The CDR3 loop spans 15 amino acids. V lost 5 bases, J lost 10 bases, and 11 bases stayed unmatched. Germline V lookup: CDR1 LNHDA, CDR2 SQIVND (reference sequence). As DNA, the CDR3 is TGTGCCAGTAGTCCACCACCGACAGGGAAGTCACCCCTCCACTTT. This sequence encodes CASSPPPTGKSPLHF.

The chain joins TRBV5-6 to TRBJ1-2; perhaps TRBD1 as D (6 bases). The V end was cut by 0 bases, the J end by 2 bases, with 11 bases between. Per germline, CDR1 SGHDT and CDR2 YYEEEE. The CDR3 is 15 amino acids. The CDR3 DNA follows: TGTGCCAGCAGCTTGGGAACAGGGAGGAACTATGGCTACACCTTC. Translation: CASSLGTGRNYGYTF.

The genes are TRBV5-4 and TRBJ2-2; 12 bases map to TRBD2. CDR3 length: 17 residues. The germline gives CDR1 SGHNT, CDR2 YYREEE (reference sequence). V was clipped by 3 bases and J by 5 bases; unmatched bases: 8. DNA of the CDR3: TGTGCCAGCAGCTCGCTAGCGGGAGGGCCGGGGACCGGGGAGCTGTTTTTT. Amino acids: CASSSLAGGPGTGELFF.

This chain connects TRBV28 to TRBJ2-5; 16 bases are shared with TRBD2. The germline V gene has CDR1 MDHEN and CDR2 SYDVKM. The CDR3 length is 20 residues. V gave up 1 base and J gave up 1 base; unmatched junction bases: 9. The CDR3 reads CASSLLGGTSGGEPQETQYF. CDR3 DNA: TGTGCCAGCAGTTTATTGGGAGGGACTAGCGGGGGGGAACCCCAAGAGACCCAGTACTTC. The entire variable domain, with the rest obtained from reference TRBV28 and TRBJ2-5, is as follows: DVKVTQSSRYLVKRTGEKVFLECVQDMDHENMFWYRQDPGLGLRLIYFSYDVKMKEKGDIPEGYSVSREKKERFSLILESASTNQTSMYLCASSLLGGTSGGEPQETQYFGPGTRLLVL.

DNA for the CDR3: TGTGCCAGCAGCGCGGGACTAGCGGGAGGTGGATACAATGAGCAGTTCTTC. Amino acids: CASSAGLAGGGYNEQFF. The chain carries TRBV9 and TRBJ2-1; TRBD2 aligns across 15 bases. The CDR3 contains 17 residues. The germline V gene encodes CDR1 SGDLS and CDR2 YYNGEE. With V trimmed by 3 bases and J by 4 bases, 5 bases remained unmatched.

The chain employs TRBV11-2 and TRBJ2-2; 11 nucleotides match TRBD1. There are 15 residues in the CDR3. CDR1 is SGHAT and CDR2 is FQNNGV in the germline V gene. Unmatched junction bases numbered 6, after V lost 6 bases and J lost 6 bases. The CDR3, as DNA: TGTGCCAGCAGTCCTGGGACAGGGGGGGCCGGGGAGCTGTTTTTT. Translated, it gives CASSPGTGGAGELFF.

The V call is TRBV7-2, the J call TRBJ2-5, with 7 bases lining up with TRBD2. The trim removed 8 bases at V and 5 bases at J, leaving 11 bases unmatched. CDR3 size: 14 residues. The germline gives CDR1 SGHTA, CDR2 FQGNSA. CDR3 protein: CASLSGGRGETQYF. The DNA for the CDR3 is TGTGCCAGCTTATCGGGAGGCCGTGGGGAGACCCAGTACTTC.

The rearrangement links TRBV7-6 to TRBJ2-2, with TRBD2 identical over 9 bases. V trimming: 5 bases; J trimming: 5 bases; junction bases outside the gene matches: 3. Germline-derived CDR1 and CDR2 are SGHVS and FNYEAQ. The CDR3 totals 14 residues. CDR3 in amino acids: CASSPLAGTGELFF. In DNA form, the CDR3 reads TGTGCCAGCAGCCCCCTAGCGGGAACCGGGGAGCTGTTTTTT. The full variable domain, with the rest looked up from reference TRBV7-6 and TRBJ2-2, is GAGVSQSPRYKVTKRGQDVALRCDPISGHVSLYWYRQALGQGPEFLTYFNYEAQQDKSGLPNDRFSAERPEGSISTLTIQRTEQRDSAMYRCASSPLAGTGELFFGEGSRLTVL.

In its sample, this clone was seen a few times. The chain recombines TRBV5-1 with TRBJ1-1; TRBD1 matches 9 bases. CDR3 size: 13 residues. V shed 1 base and J 9 bases; nucleotides not matched to a gene: 4. Germline values: CDR1 SGHRS, CDR2 YFSETQ. CDR3 nucleotides: TGCGCCAGCAGCTTGAACGGACAGGGGAAAGCTTTCTTT. Amino acid sequence: CASSLNGQGKAFF.

The V call is TRBV27, the J call TRBJ2-1; 7 nucleotides match TRBD2. Germline assignment: CDR1 MNHEY and CDR2 SMNVEV (reference sequence). CDR3 size: 18 residues. V shed 3 bases, J shed 0 bases, and the junction held 11 bases outside the gene matches. The CDR3 DNA reads as TGTGCCAGCAGTTTCATTGTGGCGGGGGTCAGCTCCTACAATGAGCAGTTCTTC. Translated: CASSFIVAGVSSYNEQFF.

V gene TRBV27 combines with J gene TRBJ2-7; 7 nucleotides agree with TRBD1. Per germline, CDR1 MNHEY and CDR2 SMNVEV (reference sequence). This CDR3 has 14 residues. Germline trimming cut 6 bases from V and 3 bases from J; bases unmatched to any gene: 8. CDR3 in DNA: TGTGCCAGCAGACTCACCGGGACAGTCTACGAGCAGTACTTC. This encodes CASRLTGTVYEQYF.

J is TRBJ2-2 and V is TRBV7-3; D is perhaps TRBD1 (5 bases). V was clipped by 4 bases and J by 2 bases, with 11 bases between them. Per the germline V gene, CDR1 is SGHTA and CDR2 is FQGTGA. The CDR3 runs 15 residues. The CDR3 is CASSSTQGNTGELFF. For the CDR3, the DNA is TGTGCCAGCAGCTCAACGCAGGGAAACACCGGGGAGCTGTTTTTT.